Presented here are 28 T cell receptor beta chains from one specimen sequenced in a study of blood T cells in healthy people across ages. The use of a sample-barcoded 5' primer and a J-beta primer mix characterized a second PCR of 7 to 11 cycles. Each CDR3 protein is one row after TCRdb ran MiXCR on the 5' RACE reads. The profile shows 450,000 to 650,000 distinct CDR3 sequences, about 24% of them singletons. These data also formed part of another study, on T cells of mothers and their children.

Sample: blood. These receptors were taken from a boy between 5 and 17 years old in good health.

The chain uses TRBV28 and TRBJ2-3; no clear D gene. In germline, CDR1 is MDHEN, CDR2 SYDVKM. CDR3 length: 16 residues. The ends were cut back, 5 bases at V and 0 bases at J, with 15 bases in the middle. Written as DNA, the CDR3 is TGTGCCAGCAGTCTTGGAGACTCTTTTAGCACAGATACGCAGTATTTT. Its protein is CASSLGDSFSTDTQYF.

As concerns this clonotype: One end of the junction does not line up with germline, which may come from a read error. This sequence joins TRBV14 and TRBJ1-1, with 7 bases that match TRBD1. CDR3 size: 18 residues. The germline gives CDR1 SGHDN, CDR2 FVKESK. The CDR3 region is CASSHHIFRTGQNSEAFF. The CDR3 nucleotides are TGTGCCAGCAGCCATCATATTTTCAGGACAGGCCAGAACTCTGAAGCTTTCTTT.

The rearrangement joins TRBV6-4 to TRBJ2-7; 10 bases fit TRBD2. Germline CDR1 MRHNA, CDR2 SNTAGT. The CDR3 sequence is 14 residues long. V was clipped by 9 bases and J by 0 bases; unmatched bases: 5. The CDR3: CASPGLAFSYEQYF. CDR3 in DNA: TGTGCCAGTCCGGGACTAGCGTTCTCCTACGAGCAGTACTTC.

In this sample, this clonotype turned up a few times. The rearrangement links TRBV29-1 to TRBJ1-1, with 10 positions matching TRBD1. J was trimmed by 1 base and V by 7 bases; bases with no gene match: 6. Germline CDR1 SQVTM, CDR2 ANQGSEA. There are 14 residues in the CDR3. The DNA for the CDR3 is TGCAGCGCCGGGACAGGGGAGGGGAACACTGAAGCTTTCTTT. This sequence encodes CSAGTGEGNTEAFF.

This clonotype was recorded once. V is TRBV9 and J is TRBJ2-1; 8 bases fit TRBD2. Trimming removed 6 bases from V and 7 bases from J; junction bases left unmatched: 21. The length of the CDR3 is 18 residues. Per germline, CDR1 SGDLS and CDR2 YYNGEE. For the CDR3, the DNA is TGTGCCAGCACACGGTGGTACCCTAGCGGGCCCTTCCTGAATGAGCAGTTCTTC. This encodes CASTRWYPSGPFLNEQFF.

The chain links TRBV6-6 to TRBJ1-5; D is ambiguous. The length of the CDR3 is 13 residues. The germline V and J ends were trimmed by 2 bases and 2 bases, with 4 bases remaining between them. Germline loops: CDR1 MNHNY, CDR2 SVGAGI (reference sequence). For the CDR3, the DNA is TGTGCCAGCAGTTACGTGGGCAATCAGCCCCAGCATTTT. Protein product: CASSYVGNQPQHF.

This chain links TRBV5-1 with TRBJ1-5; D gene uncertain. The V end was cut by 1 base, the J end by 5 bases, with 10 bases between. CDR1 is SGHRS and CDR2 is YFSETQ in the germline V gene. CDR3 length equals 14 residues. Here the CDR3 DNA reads TGCGCCAGCAGCTTGATAGCAGGAGATCAGCCCCAGCATTTT. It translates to CASSLIAGDQPQHF.

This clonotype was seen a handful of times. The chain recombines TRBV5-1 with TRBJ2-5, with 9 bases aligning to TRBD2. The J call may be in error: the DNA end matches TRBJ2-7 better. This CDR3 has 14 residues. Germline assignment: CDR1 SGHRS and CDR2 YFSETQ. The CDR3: CASSAGTSKYEQYF. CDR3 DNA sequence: TGCGCCAGCAGCGCCGGGACTAGCAAGTACGAGCAGTACTTC.

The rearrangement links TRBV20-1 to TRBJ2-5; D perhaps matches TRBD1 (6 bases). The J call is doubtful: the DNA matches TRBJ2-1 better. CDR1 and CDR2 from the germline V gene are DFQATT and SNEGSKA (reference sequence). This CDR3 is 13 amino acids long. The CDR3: CSARDGTSYEQFF. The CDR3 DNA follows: TGCAGTGCTAGAGACGGGACAAGCTATGAGCAGTTCTTC.

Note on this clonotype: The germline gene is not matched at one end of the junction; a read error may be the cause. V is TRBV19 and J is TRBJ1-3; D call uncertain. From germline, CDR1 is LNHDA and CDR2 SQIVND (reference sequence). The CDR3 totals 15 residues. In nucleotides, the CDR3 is TGTGCCAGTAGTATATCGCCGAACTCTGGAAACACCATGTATTTT. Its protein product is CASSISPNSGNTMYF. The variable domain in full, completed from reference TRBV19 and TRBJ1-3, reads DGGITQSPKYLFRKEGQNVTLSCEQNLNHDAMYWYRQDPGQGLRLIYYSQIVNDFQKGDIAEGYSVSREKKESFPLTVTSAQKNPTAFYLCASSISPNSGNTMYFGEGSWLTVV.

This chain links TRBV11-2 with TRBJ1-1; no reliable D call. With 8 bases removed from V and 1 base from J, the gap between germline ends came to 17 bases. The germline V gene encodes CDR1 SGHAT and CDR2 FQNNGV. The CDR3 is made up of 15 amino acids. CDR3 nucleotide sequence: TGTGCCAGCGGCCAATGGGTCAGACCGAACACTGAAGCTTTCTTT. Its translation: CASGQWVRPNTEAFF.

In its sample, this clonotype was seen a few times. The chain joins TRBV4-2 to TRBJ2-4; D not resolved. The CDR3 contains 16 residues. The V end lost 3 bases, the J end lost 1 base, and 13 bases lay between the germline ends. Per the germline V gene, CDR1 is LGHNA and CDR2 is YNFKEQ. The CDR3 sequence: CASSQRDRSAKNIQYF. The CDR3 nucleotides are TGTGCCAGCAGCCAGCGAGACCGGTCCGCCAAAAACATTCAGTACTTC.

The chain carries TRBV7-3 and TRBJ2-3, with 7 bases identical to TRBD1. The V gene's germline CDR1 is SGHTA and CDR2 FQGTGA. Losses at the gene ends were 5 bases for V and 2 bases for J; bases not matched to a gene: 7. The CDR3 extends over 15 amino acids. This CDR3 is CASSEGTVTTDTQYF. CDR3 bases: TGTGCCAGCAGCGAAGGGACAGTAACCACAGATACGCAGTATTTT.

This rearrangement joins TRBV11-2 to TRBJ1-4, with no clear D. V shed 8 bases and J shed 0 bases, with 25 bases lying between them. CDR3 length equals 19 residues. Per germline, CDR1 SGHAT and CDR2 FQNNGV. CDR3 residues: CASDPRPTQIDATNEKLFF. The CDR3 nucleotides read TGTGCCAGCGATCCCCGCCCCACACAGATAGATGCAACTAATGAAAAACTGTTTTTT.

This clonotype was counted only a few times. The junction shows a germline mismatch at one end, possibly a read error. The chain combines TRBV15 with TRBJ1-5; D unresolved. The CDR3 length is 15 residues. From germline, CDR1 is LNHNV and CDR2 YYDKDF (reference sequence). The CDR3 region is CATSRENLADQAQHF. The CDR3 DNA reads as TGTGCCACCAGCAGAGAGAATTTAGCAGATCAGGCCCAGCATTTT.

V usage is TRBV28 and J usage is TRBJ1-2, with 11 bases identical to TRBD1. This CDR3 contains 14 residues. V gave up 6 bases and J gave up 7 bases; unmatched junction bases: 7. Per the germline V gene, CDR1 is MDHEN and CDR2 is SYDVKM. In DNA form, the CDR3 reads TGTGCCAGCAGATTGAGGGGACAGGGGGGTGGCTACACCTTC. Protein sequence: CASRLRGQGGGYTF.

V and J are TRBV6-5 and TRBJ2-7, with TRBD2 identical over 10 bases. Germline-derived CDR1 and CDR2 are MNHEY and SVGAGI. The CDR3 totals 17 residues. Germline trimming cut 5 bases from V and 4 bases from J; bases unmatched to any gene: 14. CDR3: CASSHRSGASGSYEQYF. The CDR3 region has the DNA TGTGCCAGCAGTCACAGGTCGGGGGCTAGCGGGAGTTACGAGCAGTACTTC.

The CDR3 sequence: CASKTGGIEAFF. The CDR3 DNA reads as TGTGCCAGCAAGACAGGGGGGATCGAAGCTTTCTTT. The chain couples TRBV27 to TRBJ1-1, with TRBD1 identical over 9 bases. The CDR3 consists of 12 residues. J lost 8 bases, V lost 7 bases, and 5 bases had no gene match. Germline V gene lookup returns CDR1 MNHEY and CDR2 SMNVEV (reference sequence).

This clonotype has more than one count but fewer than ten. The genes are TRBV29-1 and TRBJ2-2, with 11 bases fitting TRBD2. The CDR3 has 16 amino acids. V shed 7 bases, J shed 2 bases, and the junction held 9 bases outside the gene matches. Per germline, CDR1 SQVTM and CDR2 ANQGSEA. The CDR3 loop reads CSAKSGTSGNTGELFF. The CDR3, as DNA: TGCAGCGCTAAATCAGGGACTAGCGGTAACACCGGGGAGCTGTTTTTT.

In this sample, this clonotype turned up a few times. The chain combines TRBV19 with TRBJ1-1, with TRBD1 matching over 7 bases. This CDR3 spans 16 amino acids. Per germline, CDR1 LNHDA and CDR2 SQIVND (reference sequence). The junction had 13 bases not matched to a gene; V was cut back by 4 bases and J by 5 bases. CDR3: CASSTIQGSLGTEAFF. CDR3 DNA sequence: TGTGCCAGTAGTACGATACAGGGGAGTTTGGGAACTGAAGCTTTCTTT. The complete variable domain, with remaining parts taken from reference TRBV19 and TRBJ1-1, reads DGGITQSPKYLFRKEGQNVTLSCEQNLNHDAMYWYRQDPGQGLRLIYYSQIVNDFQKGDIAEGYSVSREKKESFPLTVTSAQKNPTAFYLCASSTIQGSLGTEAFFGQGTRLTVV.

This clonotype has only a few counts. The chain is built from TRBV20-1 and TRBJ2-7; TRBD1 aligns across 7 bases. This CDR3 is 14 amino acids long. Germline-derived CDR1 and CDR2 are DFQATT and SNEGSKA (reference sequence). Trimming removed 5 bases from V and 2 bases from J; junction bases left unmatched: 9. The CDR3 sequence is CSADGTAAPYEQYF. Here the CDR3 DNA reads TGCAGTGCTGATGGGACAGCGGCGCCCTACGAGCAGTACTTC.

In nucleotides, the CDR3 is TGTGCCAGCAGTTACTCTGGGGGGGTGGGGACCTACGAGCAGTACTTC. Its translation: CASSYSGGVGTYEQYF. V is TRBV6-6 and J is TRBJ2-5; 7 nucleotides match TRBD2. The DNA matches TRBJ2-7 better at its end, which makes the J call doubtful. The germline V gene encodes CDR1 MNHNY and CDR2 SVGAGI (reference sequence). The CDR3 consists of 16 residues.

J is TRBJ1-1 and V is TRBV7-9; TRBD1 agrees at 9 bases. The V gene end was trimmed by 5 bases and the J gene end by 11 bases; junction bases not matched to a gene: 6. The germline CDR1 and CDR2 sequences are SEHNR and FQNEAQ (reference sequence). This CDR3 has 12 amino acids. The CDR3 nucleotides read TGTGCCAGCAGCCCTAACAGGGGGCTGGCTTTCTTT. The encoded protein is CASSPNRGLAFF.

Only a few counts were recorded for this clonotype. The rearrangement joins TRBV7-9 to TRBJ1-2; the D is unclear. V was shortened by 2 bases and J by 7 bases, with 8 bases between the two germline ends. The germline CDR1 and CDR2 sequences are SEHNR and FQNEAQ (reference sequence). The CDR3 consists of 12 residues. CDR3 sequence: CASSLPTSGYTF. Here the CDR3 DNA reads TGTGCCAGCAGCTTACCGACAAGTGGCTACACCTTC. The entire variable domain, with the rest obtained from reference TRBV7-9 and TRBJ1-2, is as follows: DTGVSQNPRHKITKRGQNVTFRCDPISEHNRLYWYRQTLGQGPEFLTYFQNEAQLEKSRLLSDRFSAERPKGSFSTLEIQRTEQGDSAMYLCASSLPTSGYTFGSGTRLTVV.

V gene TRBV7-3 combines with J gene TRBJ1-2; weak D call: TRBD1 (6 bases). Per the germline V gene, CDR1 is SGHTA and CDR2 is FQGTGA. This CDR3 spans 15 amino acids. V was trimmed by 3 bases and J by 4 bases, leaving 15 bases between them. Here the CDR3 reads CASSLDPGAAYGYTF. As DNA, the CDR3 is TGTGCCAGCAGCTTGGATCCGGGGGCGGCCTATGGCTACACCTTC.

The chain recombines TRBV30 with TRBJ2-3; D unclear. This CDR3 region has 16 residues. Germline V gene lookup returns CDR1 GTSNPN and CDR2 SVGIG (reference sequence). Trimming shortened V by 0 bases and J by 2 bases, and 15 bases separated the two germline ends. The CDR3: CAWSVSETIVTDTQYF. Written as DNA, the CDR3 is TGTGCCTGGAGTGTTTCCGAGACGATAGTCACAGATACGCAGTATTTT.

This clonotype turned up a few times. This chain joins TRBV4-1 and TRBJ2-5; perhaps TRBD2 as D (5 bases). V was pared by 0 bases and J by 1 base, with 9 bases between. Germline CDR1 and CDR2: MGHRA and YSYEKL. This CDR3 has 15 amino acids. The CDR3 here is CASSQEVGVQETQYF. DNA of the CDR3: TGCGCCAGCAGCCAAGAGGTGGGAGTCCAAGAGACCCAGTACTTC.

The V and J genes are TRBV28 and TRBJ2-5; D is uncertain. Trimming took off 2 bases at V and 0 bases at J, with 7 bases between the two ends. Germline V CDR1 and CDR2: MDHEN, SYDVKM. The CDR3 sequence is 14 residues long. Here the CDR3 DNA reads TGTGCCAGCAGTTTAAAGGCTTACCAAGAGACCCAGTACTTC. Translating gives CASSLKAYQETQYF.